The 26 T cell receptor beta chains below come from one sample, sequenced in a study of cytotoxic CD8 clonotypes in ibrutinib-treated CLL. TCRdb's copy holds only in-frame clones and misses some; the assay was immunoSEQ multiplex PCR. Of about 130,000 clones in the sample, 70% to 80% were seen once. The sample in question was PBMCs, obtained after 12 months of ibrutinib treatment. The receptors come from a human donor with chronic lymphocytic leukemia.

The V and J genes are TRBV6-6 and TRBJ1-2; D may be TRBD1 (6 bases). Trimming left V 5 bases short and J 10 bases short, with 17 bases between. CDR1 is MNHNY, CDR2 SVGAGI, per germline (reference sequence). The CDR3 contains 13 residues. The CDR3, as DNA: TGTGCCAGCAGTCCGACAGGCGCCAAGCACTACACCTTC. Amino acid sequence: CASSPTGAKHYTF.

Only one count was recorded for this clone. The chain employs TRBV14 and TRBJ2-7; D call uncertain. Deletions cut 0 bases from V and 7 bases from J, with 10 bases between. This CDR3 is built from 13 residues. Per germline, CDR1 SGHDN and CDR2 FVKESK. CDR3 sequence (DNA): TGTGCCAGCAGCCAAGAGAGCCTTCGTGAGCAGTACTTC. Translating gives CASSQESLREQYF.

The rearrangement links TRBV2 to TRBJ2-3; D is ambiguous. Trimming cost V 1 base and J 0 bases, with 8 bases left between them. Germline V gene data show CDR1 as SNHLY and CDR2 as FYNNEI. This CDR3 contains 15 residues. The CDR3 is CASSEVGSSTDTQYF. CDR3 coding DNA: TGTGCCAGCAGTGAAGTTGGCAGCAGCACAGATACGCAGTATTTT.

The chain combines TRBV16 with TRBJ2-1, with 8 bases that match TRBD2. Germline CDR1 and CDR2: KGHSY and FQNENV. V shed 8 bases and J 8 bases; nucleotides not matched to a gene: 5. The CDR3 runs 12 residues. For the CDR3, the DNA is TGTGCCAGCTCGGGGGGGCTCGATGAGCAGTTCTTC. Translation gives CASSGGLDEQFF. Together with reference TRBV16 and TRBJ2-1, the CDR3 gives the full variable domain: GEEVAQTPKHLVRGEGQKAKLYCAPIKGHSYVFWYQQVLKNEFKFLISFQNENVFDETGMPKERFSAKCLPNSPCSLEIQATKLEDSAVYFCASSGGLDEQFFGPGTRLTVL.

J is TRBJ2-7 and V is TRBV15; either TRBD1 or TRBD2 may supply D (5 bases each). Germline V gives CDR1 LNHNV, CDR2 YYDKDF (reference sequence). Trimming cost V 8 bases and J 6 bases, with 11 bases left between them. This CDR3 has 11 amino acids. The CDR3 region has the DNA TGTGCCACCGAAGAGAGGGGCGAGCAGTACTTC. Its protein is CATEERGEQYF.

A note on this clone: The identical CDR3 is also encoded by other nucleotide sequences in the sample. The chain couples TRBV19 to TRBJ2-3; the D is unclear. Germline CDR1 is LNHDA and CDR2 is SQIVND (reference sequence). The CDR3 covers 13 residues. The V and J ends lost 3 bases and 3 bases respectively, with 7 bases between them. CDR3: CASSMSGTDTQYF. The CDR3 DNA reads TGTGCCAGTAGTATGTCTGGAACAGATACGCAGTATTTT.

The V and J genes are TRBV7-7 and TRBJ2-2; 12 nucleotides match TRBD2. Looked up from germline, CDR1 is SSHAT and CDR2 is FNYEAQ (reference sequence). The length of the CDR3 is 15 residues. The V segment lost 4 bases and the J segment 5 bases; nucleotides outside the gene matches: 2. The CDR3 DNA sequence: TGTGCCAGCAGCTCCCTAGCGGGAGGGACCGGGGAGCTGTTTTTT. Its protein is CASSSLAGGTGELFF.

This chain links TRBV7-2 with TRBJ1-1; D is ambiguous. V lost 7 bases and J lost 4, with 7 bases in between. The CDR3 covers 11 residues. CDR1 and CDR2 from the germline V gene are SGHTA and FQGNSA. CDR3 coding DNA: TGTGCCAGCATCAATCGCACTGAAGCTTTCTTT. Protein: CASINRTEAFF.

The CDR3 DNA reads TGCGCCAGCAGCTTGATCCGGGACAGGGGGCACGAGCAGTACTTC. Translation: CASSLIRDRGHEQYF. The chain links TRBV5-1 to TRBJ2-5, with 12 bases that match TRBD1. The J call may be in error: the DNA end matches TRBJ2-7 better. There are 15 residues in the CDR3. Germline V gene sequence: CDR1 SGHRS, CDR2 YFSETQ.

The CDR3 DNA reads as TGTGCCAGCAGTTTATCGTGGGAGGGCGGCTACACCTTC. Protein: CASSLSWEGGYTF. V gene TRBV27 combines with J gene TRBJ1-2; no clear D gene. The CDR3 is 13 residues long. Germline lookup yields CDR1 MNHEY and CDR2 SMNVEV (reference sequence). Trimming took off 0 bases at V and 8 bases at J, with 10 bases between the two ends.

In its sample, this clone was seen a few times. V usage is TRBV18 and J usage is TRBJ1-2; TRBD1 might be the D (6 bases). The germline CDR1 and CDR2 sequences are KGHSH and LQKENI. The CDR3 consists of 15 residues. V was pared by 3 bases and J by 6 bases, with 17 bases between. Written as DNA, the CDR3 is TGTGCCAGCTCACCTCAGACAGGCGGTCTGGATGGCTACACCTTC. Translated, it gives CASSPQTGGLDGYTF. The whole variable domain, filled in from reference TRBV18 and TRBJ1-2, reads NAGVMQNPRHLVRRRGQEARLRCSPMKGHSHVYWYRQLPEEGLKFMVYLQKENIIDESGMPKERFSAEFPKEGPSILRIQQVVRGDSAAYFCASSPQTGGLDGYTFGSGTRLTVV.

CDR3 bases: TGTGCCAGCACCTCCGGGGGGTGGTCTAGCTCTGGGGCCAACGTCCTGACTTTC. As protein: CASTSGGWSSSGANVLTF. The chain carries TRBV21-1 and TRBJ2-6; the tabulated D call, TRBD2, remains unverified against the DNA. TRBV21-1 is recorded as a pseudogene. The CDR3 is 18 amino acids.

The J gene is TRBJ1-2, the V gene TRBV5-1; D gene unclear. Germline V CDR1 and CDR2: SGHRS, YFSETQ. CDR3 size: 14 residues. V gave up 1 base and J gave up 1 base, with 8 bases separating them. CDR3 nucleotides: TGCGCCAGCAGCTTGTCCAGCGATAACTATGGCTACACCTTC. Amino acid sequence: CASSLSSDNYGYTF. The complete variable domain, with remaining parts taken from reference TRBV5-1 and TRBJ1-2, reads KAGVTQTPRYLIKTRGQQVTLSCSPISGHRSVSWYQQTPGQGLQFLFEYFSETQRNKGNFPGRFSGRQFSNSRSEMNVSTLELGDSALYLCASSLSSDNYGYTFGSGTRLTVV.

The chain uses TRBV6-4 and TRBJ2-3; 8 bases map to TRBD2. The CDR3 is 15 residues long. J was trimmed by 1 base and V by 3 bases; bases with no gene match: 3. Germline CDR1 reads MRHNA; CDR2 reads SNTAGT. The CDR3 here is CASSEQTSGTDTQYF. CDR3 coding DNA: TGTGCCAGCAGTGAGCAGACTAGCGGCACAGATACGCAGTATTTT.

V gene TRBV7-5 combines with J gene TRBJ2-7. TRBV7-5 is labeled a pseudogene. The CDR3 has 16 residues. The CDR3 sequence: CVRSRPWPHLAYEQYF. CDR3 nucleotides: TGTGTCAGAAGCCGGCCTTGGCCACACCTCGCCTACGAGCAGTACTTC.

This chain connects TRBV28 to TRBJ1-1, with D hard to call. Trimming took 3 bases from V and 4 from J, leaving 15 bases between them. Germline lookup yields CDR1 MDHEN and CDR2 SYDVKM. The CDR3 length is 15 residues. This CDR3 is CASSLGRESGTEAFF. CDR3 DNA: TGTGCCAGCAGTTTGGGAAGGGAGAGTGGCACTGAAGCTTTCTTT.

This chain uses TRBV25-1 with TRBJ2-5; D is perhaps TRBD1 or TRBD2 (5 bases each). The V gene's germline CDR1 is MGHDK and CDR2 SYGVNS. The CDR3 runs to 16 residues. Trimming stripped 5 bases from V and 5 bases from J, with 21 bases between. The CDR3 reads CASSPPRDPNLETQYF. CDR3 bases: TGTGCCAGCAGTCCCCCCCGGGACCCCAATTTGGAGACCCAGTACTTC. Combining the CDR3 with reference TRBV25-1 and TRBJ2-5 gives the whole variable domain EADIYQTPRYLVIGTGKKITLECSQTMGHDKMYWYQQDPGMELHLIHYSYGVNSTEKGDLSSESTVSRIRTEHFPLTLESARPSHTSQYLCASSPPRDPNLETQYFGPGTRLLVL.

V gene TRBV19 combines with J gene TRBJ1-5, with D tentatively TRBD1 (6 bases). The V gene's germline CDR1 is LNHDA and CDR2 SQIVND (reference sequence). Between the trimmed V and J ends, which lost 4 bases and 8 bases, there was a span of 24 bases. There are 17 residues in the CDR3. In DNA form, the CDR3 reads TGTGCCAGTAGTAAACACAGGGAATGGCTTGGGATAGAGCCCCAGCATTTT. Protein product: CASSKHREWLGIEPQHF.

V is TRBV13 and J is TRBJ2-3, with 10 bases that match TRBD2. The germline V gene encodes CDR1 PRHDT and CDR2 FYEKMQ (reference sequence). V trimming: 6 bases; J trimming: 3 bases; junction bases outside the gene matches: 12. This CDR3 has 17 residues. The CDR3 sequence is CASSSPAGGVGTDTQYF. CDR3 nucleotide sequence: TGTGCCAGCAGTTCCCCAGCGGGAGGGGTGGGTACAGATACGCAGTATTTT.

The chain uses TRBV5-4 and TRBJ1-5, with TRBD1 as a possible D gene (5 bases). CDR3 length equals 17 residues. The germline V gene encodes CDR1 SGHNT and CDR2 YYREEE (reference sequence). The V gene lost 4 bases and the J gene lost 0 bases, with 17 bases spanning the gap. In DNA, the CDR3 is TGTGCCAGCAGCCAAGATGGGGACCTGTATAGCAATCAGCCCCAGCATTTT. Its protein is CASSQDGDLYSNQPQHF.

This clone turned up a few times. The chain links TRBV7-8 to TRBJ2-6; D remains unclear. Looked up from germline, CDR1 is SGHVS and CDR2 is FQNEAQ. The CDR3 is 15 amino acids. The V end was cut by 1 base, the J end by 3 bases, with 7 bases between. The DNA of the CDR3 is TGTGCCAGCAGCTTAGTCCGGGTTGGGGCCAACGTCCTGACTTTC. This encodes CASSLVRVGANVLTF.

The chain links TRBV27 to TRBJ2-2, with 10 positions matching TRBD2. The V segment lost 5 bases and the J segment 4 bases; nucleotides outside the gene matches: 4. Germline V gene sequence: CDR1 MNHEY, CDR2 SMNVEV (reference sequence). The CDR3 is 15 amino acids. Written as DNA, the CDR3 is TGTGCCAGCAGTCTCCTAGCGGGAGTCACCGGGGAGCTGTTTTTT. Translated, it gives CASSLLAGVTGELFF.

As concerns this clone: The same CDR3 arises from other DNA sequences in this sample as well. J is TRBJ1-5 and V is TRBV5-1; D unclear. Germline CDR1 SGHRS, CDR2 YFSETQ. This CDR3 is 15 amino acids long. Trimming removed 0 bases from V and 0 bases from J, with 7 bases in between. The chain's CDR3 is CASSLDGDSNQPQHF. The DNA for the CDR3 is TGCGCCAGCAGCTTGGACGGGGATAGCAATCAGCCCCAGCATTTT.

The chain recombines TRBV20-1 with TRBJ2-1; D not resolved. In germline, CDR1 is DFQATT, CDR2 SNEGSKA (reference sequence). Trimming removed 1 base at V and 9 bases at J, with 4 bases between. The CDR3 has 10 residues. The CDR3: CSARGGEQFF. CDR3 coding DNA: TGCAGTGCTAGAGGGGGTGAGCAGTTCTTC.

This clone was observed a handful of times. The genes are TRBV6-1 and TRBJ2-2; D unclear. The germline V gene has CDR1 MNHNS and CDR2 SASEGT. V lost 1 base and J 0 bases, leaving 6 bases between the germline ends. This CDR3 spans 15 amino acids. CDR3 DNA sequence: TGTGCCAGCAGTGAAGATCTTACGAACACCGGGGAGCTGTTTTTT. This encodes CASSEDLTNTGELFF.

The J gene is TRBJ2-7, the V gene TRBV30, with a tentative D call TRBD1 (7 bases). The germline CDR1 and CDR2 sequences are GTSNPN and SVGIG (reference sequence). The CDR3 runs to 19 residues. The V end lost 5 bases, the J end lost 2 bases, and 31 bases lay between the germline ends. In nucleotides, the CDR3 is TGTGCCTGGGCCCCAGTCAGACCCCTAGCGACAGGGAACCCCTACGAGCAGTACTTC. This encodes CAWAPVRPLATGNPYEQYF.